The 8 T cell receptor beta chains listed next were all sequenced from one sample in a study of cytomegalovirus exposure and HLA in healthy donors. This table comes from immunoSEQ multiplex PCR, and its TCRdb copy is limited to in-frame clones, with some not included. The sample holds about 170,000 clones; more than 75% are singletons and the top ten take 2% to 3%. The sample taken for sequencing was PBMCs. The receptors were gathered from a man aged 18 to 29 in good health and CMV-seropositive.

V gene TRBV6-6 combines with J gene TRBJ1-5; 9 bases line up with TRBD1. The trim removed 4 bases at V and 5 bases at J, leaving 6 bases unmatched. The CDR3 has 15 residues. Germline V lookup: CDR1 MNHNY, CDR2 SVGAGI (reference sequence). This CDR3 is CASSSTTGGDQPQHF. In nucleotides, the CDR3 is TGTGCCAGCAGTTCCACAACAGGGGGCGATCAGCCCCAGCATTTT.

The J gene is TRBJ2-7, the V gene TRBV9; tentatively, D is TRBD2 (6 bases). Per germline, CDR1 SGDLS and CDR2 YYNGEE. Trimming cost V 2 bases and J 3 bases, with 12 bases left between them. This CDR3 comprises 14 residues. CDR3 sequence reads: CASSVGGESYEQYF. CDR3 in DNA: TGTGCCAGCAGCGTCGGGGGAGAGAGCTACGAGCAGTACTTC.

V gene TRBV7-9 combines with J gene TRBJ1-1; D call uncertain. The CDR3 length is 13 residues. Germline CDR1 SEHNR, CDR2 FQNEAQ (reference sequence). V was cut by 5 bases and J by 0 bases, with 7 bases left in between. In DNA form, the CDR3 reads TGTGCCAGCAGCGATCAGATGAACACTGAAGCTTTCTTT. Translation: CASSDQMNTEAFF. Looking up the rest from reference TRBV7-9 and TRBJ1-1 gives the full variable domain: DTGVSQNPRHKITKRGQNVTFRCDPISEHNRLYWYRQTLGQGPEFLTYFQNEAQLEKSRLLSDRFSAERPKGSFSTLEIQRTEQGDSAMYLCASSDQMNTEAFFGQGTRLTVV.

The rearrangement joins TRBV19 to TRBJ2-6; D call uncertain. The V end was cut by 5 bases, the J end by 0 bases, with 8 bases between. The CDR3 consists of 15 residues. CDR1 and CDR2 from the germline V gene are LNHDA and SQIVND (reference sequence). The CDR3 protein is CASSGLTSGANVLTF. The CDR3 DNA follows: TGTGCCAGTAGTGGCCTCACCTCTGGGGCCAACGTCCTGACTTTC. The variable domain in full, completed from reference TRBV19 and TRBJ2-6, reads DGGITQSPKYLFRKEGQNVTLSCEQNLNHDAMYWYRQDPGQGLRLIYYSQIVNDFQKGDIAEGYSVSREKKESFPLTVTSAQKNPTAFYLCASSGLTSGANVLTFGAGSRLTVL.

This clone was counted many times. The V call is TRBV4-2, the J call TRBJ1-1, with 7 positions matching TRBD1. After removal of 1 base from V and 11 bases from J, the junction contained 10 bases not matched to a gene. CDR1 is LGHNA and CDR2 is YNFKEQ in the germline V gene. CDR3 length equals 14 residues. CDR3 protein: CASSQGGRQGRAFF. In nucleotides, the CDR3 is TGTGCCAGCAGCCAAGGTGGAAGACAGGGAAGGGCTTTCTTT.

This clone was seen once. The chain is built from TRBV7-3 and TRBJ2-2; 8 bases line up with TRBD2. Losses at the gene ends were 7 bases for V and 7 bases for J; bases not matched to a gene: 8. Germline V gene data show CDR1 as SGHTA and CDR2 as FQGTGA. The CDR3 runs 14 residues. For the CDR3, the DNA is TGTGCCAGCAACCAGCGGGAGAGGGGCGGGGAGCTGTTTTTT. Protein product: CASNQRERGGELFF.

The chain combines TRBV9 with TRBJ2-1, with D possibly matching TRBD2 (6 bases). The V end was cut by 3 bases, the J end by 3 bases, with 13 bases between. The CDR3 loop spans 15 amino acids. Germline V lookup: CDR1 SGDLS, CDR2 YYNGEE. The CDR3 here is CASSAKGGNYNEQFF. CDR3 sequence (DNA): TGTGCCAGCAGCGCCAAGGGCGGGAACTACAATGAGCAGTTCTTC.

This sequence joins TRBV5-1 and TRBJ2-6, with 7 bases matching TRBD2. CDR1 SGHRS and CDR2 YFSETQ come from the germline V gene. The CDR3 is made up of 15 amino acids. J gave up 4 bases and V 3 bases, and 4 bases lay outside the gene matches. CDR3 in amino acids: CASSSAGVGANVLTF. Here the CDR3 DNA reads TGCGCCAGCAGCTCTGCGGGGGTAGGGGCCAACGTCCTGACTTTC.